These T cell receptor beta chains were read from a single sample in a study of blood T cell repertoires in COVID-19. Sequencing used immunoSEQ multiplex PCR; TCRdb keeps in-frame clones, though not all of them. The table includes some 300,000 clones, about nine tenths detected once. Sequencing was performed on PBMCs or T cells enriched from blood (not recorded which). The receptors stem from a man aged 25-40 years who had recovered from COVID-19. Each CDR3 is given with its conserved first and last residue. Fields, in order: D gene, clone size, J gene, V gene, CDR3 protein, CDR3 DNA. D genes are given only for firm matches. Clone size is not always given. Where it is, it says once, few, many or a class for expanded clones.

.	.	TRBJ1-5	TRBV5-8	CASSLAGAASNQPQHF	TGTGCCAGCAGCTTGGCAGGGGCGGCTAGCAATCAGCCCCAGCATTTT
.	.	TRBJ2-7	TRBV10-1	CASSGGQKAYEQYF	TGCGCCAGCAGTGGGGGGCAGAAAGCCTACGAGCAGTACTTC
TRBD1	.	TRBJ2-7	TRBV5-4	CASSAGTGGAVEQYF	TGTGCCAGCAGCGCTGGGACAGGGGGCGCGGTCGAGCAGTACTTC
TRBD1	.	TRBJ2-1	TRBV7-9	CASSPQGVSYNEQFF	TGTGCCAGCAGCCCACAGGGGGTTTCATACAATGAGCAGTTCTTC
TRBD1	.	TRBJ2-7	TRBV10-3	CAISETLTGAAGEQYF	TGTGCCATCAGTGAGACTTTGACAGGGGCTGCGGGAGAGCAGTACTTC
TRBD1	once	TRBJ1-4	TRBV2	CASSFGTENEKLFF	TGTGCCAGCAGTTTCGGGACAGAAAATGAAAAACTGTTTTTT
TRBD1	.	TRBJ1-6	TRBV19	CASSGRQGSYNSPLHF	TGTGCCAGTAGTGGCCGACAGGGATCCTATAATTCACCCCTCCACTTT
.	.	TRBJ2-1	TRBV28	CASSPTLEPSPYNEQFF	TGTGCCAGCAGTCCCACACTGGAGCCATCACCCTACAATGAGCAGTTCTTC
.	.	TRBJ2-4	TRBV6-5	CASSRQEEDIQYF	TGTGCCAGCAGTCGGCAGGAGGAGGACATTCAGTACTTC
.	.	TRBJ1-3	TRBV5-1	CASRAGGSSGNTIYF	TGCGCCAGCAGGGCTGGGGGCAGCTCTGGAAACACCATATATTTT
TRBD2	.	TRBJ2-1	TRBV3-1/TRBV3-2	CASSHLGPLAGGNYNEQFF	TGTGCCAGCAGCCACCTTGGTCCGCTAGCGGGAGGAAACTACAATGAGCAGTTCTTC
TRBD1	few	TRBJ1-1	TRBV6-5	CASRGTGSFEAFF	TGTGCCAGCAGGGGGACAGGGAGTTTTGAAGCTTTCTTT
TRBD1	.	TRBJ2-5	TRBV6-1	CASSSRQGGETQYF	TGTGCCAGCAGCTCCCGACAGGGTGGGGAGACCCAGTACTTC